One sample yielded the 21 T cell receptor beta chains listed below, sequenced in a study of blood T cell repertoires in COVID-19 (dated by TCRdb to the early 2020s). Library prep was done by the immunoSEQ multiplex PCR assay. TCRdb's version of the immuneACCESS table is confined to in-frame rearrangements and falls short of the full clone set. An unresolved V gene accounts for under half of the shortfall where checked; the remainder is of unknown origin. This sample comprises 200,000 to 300,000 clones, roughly four fifths of them detected only once. The ten largest clones add up to around 4.7% of the sample. The sequencing input was peripheral blood. Receptor source: a woman aged 70-85 years with acute or convalescent COVID-19.

The V and J genes are TRBV11-2 and TRBJ1-5, with D tentatively TRBD1 (6 bases). Germline CDR1 reads SGHAT; CDR2 reads FQNNGV. V gave up 5 bases and J gave up 0 bases, with 11 bases separating them. CDR3 length equals 15 residues. The CDR3 DNA is TGTGCCAGCAGCCAAGGGGGACGTAGCAATCAGCCCCAGCATTTT. Protein sequence: CASSQGGRSNQPQHF.

This clone showed up just a few times. The rearrangement joins TRBV5-4 to TRBJ1-4; perhaps TRBD1 as D (6 bases). Germline values: CDR1 SGHNT, CDR2 YYREEE (reference sequence). CDR3 length: 15 residues. With 4 bases removed from V and 4 bases from J, the gap between germline ends came to 14 bases. The CDR3 DNA sequence: TGTGCCAGCAGCCGAACAGGGAGCAATAATGAAAAACTGTTTTTT. Its protein is CASSRTGSNNEKLFF.

The chain carries TRBV7-8 and TRBJ1-5; tentatively, D is TRBD1 (5 bases). Germline V gives CDR1 SGHVS, CDR2 FQNEAQ. Trimming left V 3 bases short and J 3 bases short, with 12 bases between. The CDR3 totals 15 residues. This CDR3 reads CASSFDSFSNQPQHF. In nucleotides, the CDR3 is TGTGCCAGCAGCTTTGACAGTTTTTCCAATCAGCCCCAGCATTTT.

The chain recombines TRBV19 with TRBJ2-2; TRBD1 matches at 8 bases. Germline loops: CDR1 LNHDA, CDR2 SQIVND (reference sequence). Trimming cost V 6 bases and J 5 bases; bases outside gene matches: 8. This CDR3 is 15 amino acids long. The CDR3 region is CASRPQGARTGELFF. The CDR3 DNA reads as TGTGCCAGTAGACCCCAGGGGGCGAGGACCGGGGAGCTGTTTTTT.

The V and J genes are TRBV2 and TRBJ2-5; TRBD1 might be the D (5 bases). V was pared by 6 bases and J by 2 bases, with 13 bases between. The CDR3 spans 14 residues. Germline V CDR1 and CDR2: SNHLY, FYNNEI. DNA for the CDR3: TGTGCCAGCAGAGCCCAGGGTTTGCAAGAGACCCAGTACTTC. This sequence encodes CASRAQGLQETQYF.

In this sample, this clone turned up a few times. The genes are TRBV4-1 and TRBJ2-7; D is uncertain. CDR3 length: 14 residues. V lost 2 bases and J lost 3, with 11 bases in between. The germline CDR1 and CDR2 sequences are MGHRA and YSYEKL. Here the CDR3 DNA reads TGCGCCAGCAGCCAACTCGGGTCGAACTACGAGCAGTACTTC. Protein: CASSQLGSNYEQYF.

This chain connects TRBV28 to TRBJ2-5, with D unresolved. The germline V and J ends were trimmed by 2 bases and 0 bases, with 13 bases remaining between them. CDR3 size: 16 residues. In germline, CDR1 is MDHEN, CDR2 SYDVKM. CDR3 sequence reads: CASSLGLAGYQETQYF. The CDR3 DNA reads as TGTGCCAGCAGTTTAGGGTTAGCCGGGTACCAAGAGACCCAGTACTTC.

V is TRBV11-3 and J is TRBJ1-1, with 8 bases identical to TRBD1. The V and J ends lost 0 bases and 9 bases, in that order; junction bases with no gene match: 3. Germline loops: CDR1 SGHNT, CDR2 YENEEA. This CDR3 is 13 amino acids long. The CDR3 nucleotides are TGTGCCAGCAGCTTAGACCGGACAGGGCAAGCTTTCTTT. Encoded protein: CASSLDRTGQAFF.

This chain joins TRBV4-2 and TRBJ1-5; the D is unclear. CDR3 size: 15 residues. Trimming cost V 3 bases and J 2 bases, with 11 bases left between them. Germline V gene lookup returns CDR1 LGHNA and CDR2 YNFKEQ. The CDR3, as DNA: TGTGCCAGCAGCCAGGAGGGTGGGGGCAATCAGCCCCAGCATTTT. Translation: CASSQEGGGNQPQHF.

The chain employs TRBV6-5 and TRBJ2-1; D is uncertain. CDR1 is MNHEY and CDR2 is SVGAGI in the germline V gene. This CDR3 is built from 14 residues. Deletions cut 6 bases from V and 0 bases from J, with 9 bases between. CDR3 coding DNA: TGTGCCAGCAGCCCCCGGAGCTCCTACAATGAGCAGTTCTTC. It is translated as CASSPRSSYNEQFF.

The chain uses TRBV11-2 and TRBJ1-5; a weak D match, TRBD1 (6 bases). The CDR3 sequence is 15 residues long. The V end lost 2 bases, the J end lost 0 bases, and 8 bases lay between the germline ends. The germline CDR1 and CDR2 sequences are SGHAT and FQNNGV. The CDR3 loop reads CASSLSGDSNQPQHF. The CDR3 region has the DNA TGTGCCAGCAGCTTATCAGGGGATAGCAATCAGCCCCAGCATTTT.

The chain carries TRBV18 and TRBJ2-7, with TRBD1 matching over 10 bases. Germline values: CDR1 KGHSH, CDR2 LQKENI. The CDR3 is made up of 15 amino acids. The V gene end was trimmed by 5 bases and the J gene end by 3 bases; junction bases not matched to a gene: 7. The CDR3 DNA sequence: TGTGCCAGCTCAGAGGGACAGGGGATTAACTACGAGCAGTACTTC. This sequence encodes CASSEGQGINYEQYF.

The chain joins TRBV19 to TRBJ1-1, with D perhaps TRBD1 (5 bases). Between the trimmed V and J ends, which lost 6 bases and 1 base, there was a span of 12 bases. From germline, CDR1 is LNHDA and CDR2 SQIVND (reference sequence). This CDR3 spans 14 amino acids. CDR3 nucleotides: TGTGCCAGTAGATCGCGGGGCGCGAACACTGAAGCTTTCTTT. Protein: CASRSRGANTEAFF.

The CDR3 protein is CASSQPAVYNEQFF. CDR3 coding DNA: TGTGCCAGCAGCCAACCGGCGGTTTACAATGAGCAGTTCTTC. The chain uses TRBV3-1 (or the pseudogene TRBV3-2) and TRBJ2-1, with unresolved D. Germline values: CDR1 LGHDT, CDR2 YNNKEL (reference sequence). The ends were cut back, 2 bases at V and 4 bases at J, with 9 bases in the middle. The CDR3 runs 14 residues.

This CDR3 reads CSVTGGADGYTF. In DNA form, the CDR3 reads TGCAGCGTTACAGGGGGCGCCGATGGCTACACCTTC. V usage is TRBV29-1 and J usage is TRBJ1-2; the match to TRBD1 covers 9 bases. The germline gives CDR1 SQVTM, CDR2 ANQGSEA. The CDR3 is 12 amino acids. The V and J ends lost 5 bases and 6 bases, in that order; junction bases with no gene match: 4.

V and J are TRBV12-5 and TRBJ2-3; no definite D call. The CDR3 runs to 12 residues. The germline V gene has CDR1 LGHNT and CDR2 FRNRAP. V was trimmed by 6 bases and J by 2 bases, leaving 6 bases between them. CDR3 residues: CASGQFTDTQYF. The CDR3 DNA sequence: TGTGCTAGTGGACAGTTCACAGATACGCAGTATTTT.

The chain couples TRBV19 to TRBJ2-7, with TRBD1 matching over 10 bases. Germline V gene lookup returns CDR1 LNHDA and CDR2 SQIVND (reference sequence). The CDR3 is 15 amino acids. J lost 6 bases, V lost 1 base, and 6 bases had no gene match. This CDR3 reads CASSIVSGQGIEQYF. As DNA, the CDR3 is TGTGCCAGTAGTATAGTTTCGGGACAGGGGATCGAGCAGTACTTC.

The J gene is TRBJ1-2, the V gene TRBV5-6; weak D call: TRBD1 (6 bases). Trimming removed 2 bases at V and 4 bases at J, with 18 bases between. This CDR3 has 16 amino acids. The germline CDR1 and CDR2 sequences are SGHDT and YYEEEE. CDR3 in amino acids: CASSFWETGRVYGYTF. CDR3 coding DNA: TGTGCCAGCAGCTTTTGGGAGACAGGACGAGTCTATGGCTACACCTTC.

The chain recombines TRBV6-5 with TRBJ1-1; D perhaps matches TRBD1 (5 bases). This CDR3 is built from 13 residues. Germline loops: CDR1 MNHEY, CDR2 SVGAGI. V lost 7 bases, J lost 1 base, and 10 bases lay in between. CDR3 sequence (DNA): TGTGCCAGCAAACCAGGGTGGAACACTGAAGCTTTCTTT. This gives the protein CASKPGWNTEAFF.

The V call is TRBV28, the J call TRBJ1-4, with D maybe TRBD1 (5 bases). The CDR3 consists of 14 residues. Germline values: CDR1 MDHEN, CDR2 SYDVKM. Trimming left V 7 bases short and J 7 bases short, with 16 bases between. The CDR3 nucleotides read TGTGCCAGCAATACACAGGCTAGAGGTGAAAAACTGTTTTTT. It is translated as CASNTQARGEKLFF.

This clone appeared a single time. The conserved closing phenylalanine or tryptophan is absent in this CDR3, likely reflecting a read error. The DNA is omitted, as the CDR3 cannot be located on it reliably, and the CDR3 follows TCRdb's listing. The CDR3 reads CASRAPGGLK. This sequence joins TRBV12-3 or TRBV12-4 and TRBJ1-4. The CDR3 adds up to 10 amino acids, both ends counted.